This record looks at one T cell receptor (beta chain) sequence and its context. Its cognate antigen has yet to be identified. Base qualities are not at hand, and no much larger clone is one base apart. These data come from a study of blood T cell repertoires in COVID-19 (dated by TCRdb to the early 2020s). Regarding the study in general: Samples covering the acute and convalescent phases of COVID-19 were provided by collaborators in the United States, Italy and Spain. The repertoires were released in a freely available public database intended as a resource for research on the immune response to SARS-CoV-2. Samples came from the ongoing ImmuneRACE study (first 160 participants) plus 1,254 subjects from 6 global collaborators. Subjects who had been exposed to COVID-19, were actively infected with it, or had recovered from it provided the deeply sampled blood TCRbeta repertoires that made up the dataset. The prospective study material was composed of cDNA or gDNA derived from T cells, B-cell-depleted T cells, or PBMCs. Where HLA class I and class II types were available, the types were taken from metadata supplied by the sample provider, not from assay-based typing. The sample metadata nearly always contained a de-identified subject ID, COVID-19 status, age in years and sex.

The immunoSEQ Assay, a bias-controlled multiplex PCR, was used to amplify TCRbeta CDR3 regions from genomic DNA. For the original study's pipeline: The number of nucleated cells in each sample was estimated by amplification of reference gene primers within the assay. To quantify the absolute abundance of each unique TCRbeta CDR3 rearrangement, sequence reads were collapsed and filtered. For each sample, productive Simpson clonality was calculated as the square root of Simpson's diversity index over productive rearrangements. This is the immuneACCESS table as TCRdb keeps it, with only in-frame sequences that have V and J called. A part of the clones is gone; compared with another copy, unresolved V genes explain less than half, and the rest is unexplained. V and J calls and clone size are those listed in that table; D and trimming were worked out from the DNA. The sample table lists about 160,000 clones, 84% of them with a count of one. The ten most abundant clones make up about 8.6% of the sample.

In the prospective study, participants were 18 to 89 years old, resided in about two dozen geographic areas of the United States, and were enrolled through a virtual design. In the prospective study, participants were assigned to cohorts based on the clinical history participants reported in a screening survey and a study questionnaire. ImmuneRACE Cohort 3 recovered participants were defined by two consecutive negative NP/OP PCR tests, healthcare professional clearance, or symptom resolution. Each participant in the prospective study had whole blood, serum and a nasopharyngeal or oropharyngeal swab collected by mobile phlebotomists. Prospective study participants could optionally give additional blood draws and questionnaires over an approximately 2-month period. Prospective study blood samples were shipped either frozen or at room temperature before DNA extraction. Looking up the germline V gene yields CDR1 MNHEY and CDR2 SVGAGI. The junction shows trimming of 6 bases on V and 4 bases on J, plus 7 bases between the germline ends. The CDR3 runs 11 amino acids, cysteine and phenylalanine included. The read is trimmed to its CDR3 DNA, 33 bases read in frame from base 1.

General study outcomes and caveats: How much clinical and demographic metadata was included differed by source and by participant, and the metadata was provided uncurated.

The sequencing sample was made of PBMCs or T cells enriched from blood (not recorded which). This receptor was taken from a woman aged 45-60 years who had recovered from COVID-19. The chain is assembled from TRBV6-5 and TRBJ2-7; a tentative D call is TRBD1 (5 bases match). The CDR3 protein: CASRTEYEQYF. The DNA reads TGTGCCAGCAGGACAGAGTACGAGCAGTACTTC.